This T cell receptor beta chain was obtained from a study of sequential checkpoint blockade in melanoma. On the study more broadly: First-line arms were nivolumab then ipilimumab, or the reverse, randomized 1:1.

Treatment specified: randomized to nivolumab then ipilimumab (arm A) or the reverse (arm B). DNA-damaging chemotherapy had not been given to any patient beforehand. Sorted cells were live CD3+CD8+, lacking CD19 and CD56, from PBMCs. Trimming pared 3 bases from V and 10 bases from J, leaving 13 bases between. Germline V CDR1 and CDR2: LNHDA, SQIVND (reference sequence). There are 13 residues in the CDR3. Using immunoSEQ multiplex PCR, the repertoire was profiled, and TCRdb retains in-frame clones only, with some absent. The sample yields 17,000 or so clones, around 70% seen once. The sequencing used CD8+ T cells sorted from blood (inferred from file names), collected from a patient given nivolumab and ipilimumab in sequence. The chain employs TRBV19 and TRBJ2-1; D remains ambiguous. The receptor's source is a human donor with melanoma. CDR3 sequence reads: CASSIGGPLEQFF. The CDR3 nucleotides read TGTGCCAGTAGTATTGGCGGCCCCTTAGAGCAGTTCTTC. Looking up the rest from reference TRBV19 and TRBJ2-1 gives the full variable domain: DGGITQSPKYLFRKEGQNVTLSCEQNLNHDAMYWYRQDPGQGLRLIYYSQIVNDFQKGDIAEGYSVSREKKESFPLTVTSAQKNPTAFYLCASSIGGPLEQFFGPGTRLTVL.